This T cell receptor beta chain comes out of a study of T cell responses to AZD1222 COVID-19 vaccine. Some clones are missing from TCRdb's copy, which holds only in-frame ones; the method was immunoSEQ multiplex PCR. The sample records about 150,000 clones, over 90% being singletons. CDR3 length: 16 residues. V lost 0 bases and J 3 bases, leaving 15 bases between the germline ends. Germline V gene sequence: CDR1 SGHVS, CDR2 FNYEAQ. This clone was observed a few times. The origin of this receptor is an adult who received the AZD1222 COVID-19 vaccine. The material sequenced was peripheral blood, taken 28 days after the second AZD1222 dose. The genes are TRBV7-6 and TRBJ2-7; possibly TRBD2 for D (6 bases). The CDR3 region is CASSLAMGRGNYEQYF. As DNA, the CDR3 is TGTGCCAGCAGCTTAGCAATGGGGCGGGGCAACTACGAGCAGTACTTC.